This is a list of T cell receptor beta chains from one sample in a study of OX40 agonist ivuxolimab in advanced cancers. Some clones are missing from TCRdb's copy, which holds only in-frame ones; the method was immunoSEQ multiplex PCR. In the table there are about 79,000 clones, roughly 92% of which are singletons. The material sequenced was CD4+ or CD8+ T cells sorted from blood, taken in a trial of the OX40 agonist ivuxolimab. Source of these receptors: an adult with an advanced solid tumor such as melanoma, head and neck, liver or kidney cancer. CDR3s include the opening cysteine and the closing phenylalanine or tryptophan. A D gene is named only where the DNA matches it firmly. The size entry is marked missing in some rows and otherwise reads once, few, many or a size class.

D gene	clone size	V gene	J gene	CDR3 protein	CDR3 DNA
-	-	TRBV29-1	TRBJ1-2	CSVERGGTYGYTF	TGCAGCGTGGAAAGAGGAGGGACCTATGGCTACACCTTC
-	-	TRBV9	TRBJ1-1	CASSPTGLHTEAFF	TGTGCCAGCAGCCCGACAGGACTACACACTGAAGCTTTCTTT
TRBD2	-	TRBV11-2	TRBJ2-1	CASSLWTSGGAGYNEQFF	TGTGCCAGCAGCTTATGGACTAGCGGGGGGGCCGGTTACAATGAGCAGTTCTTC
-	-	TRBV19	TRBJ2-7	CASSISRGTEQYF	TGTGCCAGTAGTATAAGCCGGGGGACCGAGCAGTACTTC
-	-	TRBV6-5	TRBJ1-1	CASSYSRGEWNTEAFF	TGTGCCAGCAGTTACTCGAGGGGCGAATGGAACACTGAAGCTTTCTTT
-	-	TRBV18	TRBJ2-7	CASSPASDPYEQYF	TGTGCCAGCTCACCGGCTAGCGACCCCTACGAGCAGTACTTC
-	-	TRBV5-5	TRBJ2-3	CASSVEGSVDTQYF	TGTGCCAGCAGCGTTGAGGGTAGTGTAGATACGCAGTATTTT
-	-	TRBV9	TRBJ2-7	CASSVLGAPYEQYF	TGTGCCAGCAGCGTATTGGGGGCCCCCTACGAGCAGTACTTC
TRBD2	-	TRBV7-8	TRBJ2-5	CASSWGLAGTQETQYF	TGTGCCAGCAGCTGGGGACTAGCGGGCACACAAGAGACCCAGTACTTC
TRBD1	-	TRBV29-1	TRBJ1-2	CSAYRGEGYGYTF	TGCAGCGCCTACAGGGGGGAAGGCTATGGCTACACCTTC
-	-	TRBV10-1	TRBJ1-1	CASSASAYSGRANTEAFF	TGCGCCAGCAGTGCCTCGGCGTATTCGGGCAGGGCCAACACTGAAGCTTTCTTT
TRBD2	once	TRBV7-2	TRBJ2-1	CASSLVPAGGNEQFF	TGTGCCAGCAGCTTAGTCCCAGCGGGGGGCAATGAGCAGTTCTTC
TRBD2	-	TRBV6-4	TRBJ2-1	CASSAGTSNEQFF	TGTGCCAGCAGTGCCGGGACTAGCAATGAGCAGTTCTTC
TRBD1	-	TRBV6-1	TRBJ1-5	CASSEFLPGGDQPQHF	TGTGCCAGCAGTGAATTTCTTCCAGGGGGGGATCAGCCCCAGCATTTT
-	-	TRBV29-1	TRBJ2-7	CSAGASAYEQYF	TGCAGCGCCGGCGCTTCGGCTTACGAGCAGTACTTC
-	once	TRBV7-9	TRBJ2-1	CASSLGVNEQFF	TGTGCCAGCAGCTTGGGGGTAAATGAGCAGTTCTTC
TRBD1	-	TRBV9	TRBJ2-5	CASSTGGQETQYF	TGTGCCAGCAGCACAGGGGGCCAAGAGACCCAGTACTTC
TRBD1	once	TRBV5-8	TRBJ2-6	CASSLAGGSGANVLTF	TGTGCCAGCAGCTTGGCAGGGGGCTCTGGGGCCAACGTCCTGACTTTC
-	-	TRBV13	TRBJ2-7	CASSLKGYEQYF	TGTGCCAGCAGCTTGAAGGGCTACGAGCAGTACTTC
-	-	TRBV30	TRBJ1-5	CAWSEGRSWPQHF	TGTGCCTGGAGTGAGGGTCGATCGTGGCCCCAGCATTTT
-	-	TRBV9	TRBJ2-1	CASSEGGTLYNEQFF	TGTGCCAGCAGCGAGGGGGGTACCCTCTACAATGAGCAGTTCTTC
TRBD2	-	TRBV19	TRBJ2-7	CASSLMAGGTYEQYF	TGTGCCAGTAGTCTTATGGCGGGGGGGACCTACGAGCAGTACTTC
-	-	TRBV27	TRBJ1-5	CASSTGLNQPQHF	TGTGCCAGCAGCACAGGGCTCAATCAGCCCCAGCATTTT
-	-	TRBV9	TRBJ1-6	CASSPSGDSPLHF	TGTGCCAGCAGCCCCAGTGGGGATTCACCCCTCCACTTT
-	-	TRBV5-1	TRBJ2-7	CASSSPYHEQYF	TGCGCCAGCAGCTCCCCGTACCACGAGCAGTACTTC
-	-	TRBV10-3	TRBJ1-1	CAISESGAGANTEAFF	TGTGCCATCAGTGAGTCTGGGGCAGGGGCCAACACTGAAGCTTTCTTT
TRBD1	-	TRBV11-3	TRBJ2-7	CASSPGGHEQYF	TGTGCCAGCAGCCCAGGGGGTCACGAGCAGTACTTC
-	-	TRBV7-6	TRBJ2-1	CASRSKLGAGEQFF	TGTGCCAGCAGATCAAAGCTGGGGGCGGGTGAGCAGTTCTTC
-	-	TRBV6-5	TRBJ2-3	CASSAGTDTQYF	TGTGCCAGCTCGGCAGGGACGGATACGCAGTATTTT
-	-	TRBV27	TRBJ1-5	CASSLSRGNQPQHF	TGTGCCAGCAGTTTGTCCAGGGGCAATCAGCCCCAGCATTTT